This is a list of T cell receptor beta chains from one sample in a study of blood T cells in healthy people across ages. MiXCR, applied by TCRdb to the 5' RACE reads, yields one record per CDR3 protein. Altogether 1.5 million to 2 million distinct CDR3 sequences are present, about 30% being singletons, with the ten largest covering approximately 7.7%. Sequenced sample: blood. These receptor sequences come from a woman in her 30s in good health. The CDR3 runs from the conserved cysteine through the conserved F or W. The D gene is left open where the match is weak. Not all rows give a size; the values are once, few, many and, for expanded clones, a class.

>TRBV7-2|TRBJ2-5|NA|NA
TGTGCCAGTAGCTTAGATGGGGAACCCCGCGAGACCCAGTACTTC
CASSLDGEPRETQYF
>TRBV14|TRBJ1-6|NA|few
TGTGCCAGCAGCCTCCGGCTTTCACCCCTCCACTTT
CASSLRLSPLHF
>TRBV29-1|TRBJ2-1|NA|few
TGCAGCGGCGTTAGCAATGAGCAGTTCTTC
CSGVSNEQFF
>TRBV9|TRBJ2-1|TRBD2|few
TGTGCCAGCAGCGTAGCCTCGACTAGCGCTGGAGGCAATGAGCAGTTCTTC
CASSVASTSAGGNEQFF
>TRBV10-3|TRBJ2-1|TRBD2|many
TGTGCCATCAGTCCGGGACTAGCGGACAATGAGCAGTTCTTC
CAISPGLADNEQFF
>TRBV7-9|TRBJ1-1|NA|NA
TGTGCCAGCCTGGGCAAGAACACTGAAGCTTTCTTT
CASLGKNTEAFF
>TRBV19|TRBJ2-5|NA|few
TGTGCCAGTAGTAGCCACAGGGCCACGGAGACCCAGTACTTC
CASSSHRATETQYF
>TRBV11-2|TRBJ2-1|NA|few
TGTGCCAGCAGCAGCGCGGCCTGGGGGGCGAACCGGCAGTTCTTC
CASSSAAWGANRQFF
>TRBV5-5|TRBJ2-1|TRBD2|many
TGTGCCAGCAGCTTGCAAATGACTAGCGGGGGCCACAATGAGCAGTTCTTC
CASSLQMTSGGHNEQFF
>TRBV4-1|TRBJ1-3|NA|few
TGCGCCAGCAGCCAATACTCAAGAGAGACTGGAAACACCATATATTTT
CASSQYSRETGNTIYF
>TRBV12-3/TRBV12-4|TRBJ2-3|TRBD1|few
TGTGCCAGCAGCCGGGACAGACCAGATACGCAGTATTTT
CASSRDRPDTQYF
>TRBV5-1|TRBJ2-4|TRBD1|many
TGCGCCAGCAGCTTGTTGGCCGGGACAGGGGGAAACATTCAGTACTTC
CASSLLAGTGGNIQYF
>TRBV20-1|TRBJ1-1|NA|NA
TGCAGTGCTAGCCCTCCTGACAGTCTGAACACTGAAGCTTTCTTT
CSASPPDSLNTEAFF
>TRBV20-1|TRBJ2-5|NA|few
TGCAGTGCTAGAGATCAGGTGGCCTCGGAGACCCAGTACTTC
CSARDQVASETQYF
>TRBV20-1|TRBJ2-3|TRBD2|NA
TGCAGTGGAGTCTCTAGCGGGGGCACAGATACGCAGTATTTT
CSGVSSGGTDTQYF
>TRBV5-5|TRBJ2-1|TRBD2|NA
TGTGCCAGCAGCGGCCCGGGACTAGCGGGGCGGGGTGAGCAGTTCTTC
CASSGPGLAGRGEQFF
>TRBV7-9|TRBJ2-7|NA|few
TGTGCCAGCAGCTTAAAACAGTATTACGAGCAGTACTTC
CASSLKQYYEQYF
>TRBV18|TRBJ1-1|NA|NA
TGTGCCAGCTCACCACCCTCATTAGATATCTCGGGCACTGAAGCTTTCTTT
CASSPPSLDISGTEAFF
>TRBV20-1|TRBJ2-5|TRBD2|few
TGCAGTGCCCAGACTAGCGGGGGGGGCCTGGAGACCCAGTACTTC
CSAQTSGGGLETQYF
>TRBV28|TRBJ1-2|NA|few
TGTGCCAGCGGTACGGGGGCGTACTATGGCTACACCTTC
CASGTGAYYGYTF
>TRBV24-1|TRBJ2-3|NA|NA
TGTGCCACCAGTGATAGCGACTCAGATACGCAGTATTTT
CATSDSDSDTQYF
>TRBV27|TRBJ2-4|TRBD1|few
TGTGCCAGCCAGACAGGGGACAATAGCGATGGCAAAAACATTCAGTACTTC
CASQTGDNSDGKNIQYF
>TRBV24-1|TRBJ2-1|TRBD2|few
TGTGCCACCAGTGGGACTAGCGGACCCTACAATGAGCAGTTCTTC
CATSGTSGPYNEQFF
>TRBV11-1|TRBJ2-1|TRBD2|NA
TGTGCCAGCAGCGCGCCCTCTGTTGGGACTAGCGGGAGTAGGAGCTCCTACAATGAGCAGTTCTTC
CASSAPSVGTSGSRSSYNEQFF
>TRBV2|TRBJ2-7|TRBD1|many
TGTGCCAGCAGTGGCCCGCGACAGGGCCATACCTACGAGCAGTACTTC
CASSGPRQGHTYEQYF
>TRBV3-1|TRBJ2-1|TRBD2|few
TGTGCCAGCAGCCAAGTCGGGGGAGCGGGAGGCGAGCAGTTCTTC
CASSQVGGAGGEQFF
>TRBV20-1|TRBJ2-7|TRBD2|once
TGCAGTGCCGTTAGGACTAGCGGGGTCTACGAGCAGTACTTC
CSAVRTSGVYEQYF
>TRBV12-3/TRBV12-4|TRBJ2-3|NA|NA
TGTGCCAGCAGTTTACTAACTCCCAGTGCAGATACGCAGTATTTT
CASSLLTPSADTQYF
>TRBV29-1|TRBJ1-5|NA|many
TGCAGCGTCATGGACAGCCCTAATCAGCCCCAGCATTTT
CSVMDSPNQPQHF
>TRBV28|TRBJ2-5|NA|few
TGTGCCAGCAGTTTAGGGCGCTCCGAGACCCTGTACTTC
CASSLGRSETLYF
>TRBV9|TRBJ1-4|NA|NA
TGTGCCAGCAGCGGAACTGACAGCTTCCGTGAAAAACTGTTTTTT
CASSGTDSFREKLFF
>TRBV12-3/TRBV12-4|TRBJ1-5|NA|NA
TGTGCCAGCAGTTTAGGTGGCTTTGGCAATCAGCCCCAGCATTTT
CASSLGGFGNQPQHF
>TRBV10-3|TRBJ2-7|TRBD1|few
TGTGCCACAGGACAGGGGGTTCTCGAGCAGTACTTC
CATGQGVLEQYF
>TRBV9|TRBJ1-1|NA|NA
TGTGCCAGCAGCGGTCCGGGAGGTTACACTGAAGCTTTCTTT
CASSGPGGYTEAFF
>TRBV14|TRBJ2-5|TRBD2|NA
TGTGCCAGCAGCCTCGGGACTACCCGGATTGAGACCCAGTACTTC
CASSLGTTRIETQYF
>TRBV12-3/TRBV12-4|TRBJ2-1|NA|NA
TGTGCCAGCAGTATTACAGGGAGCCCCTACAATGAGCAGTTCTTC
CASSITGSPYNEQFF
>TRBV20-1|TRBJ1-1|TRBD1|few
TGCAGTGCTAGATGGACAGGGGTGGAAGCTGAAGCTTTCTTT
CSARWTGVEAEAFF
>TRBV10-3|TRBJ2-2|NA|few
TGTGCCATCAGTGAGCAATGGCCCGGGGAGCTGTTTTTT
CAISEQWPGELFF
>TRBV2|TRBJ2-5|NA|few
TGTGCCAGCAGGGGGGGATTGGGCACCCAAGAGACCCAGTACTTC
CASRGGLGTQETQYF
>TRBV6-6|TRBJ2-3|NA|NA
TGTGCCAGCGGACGGGGCCGGCTATTCCCAGATACGCAGTATTTT
CASGRGRLFPDTQYF
>TRBV5-1|TRBJ2-5|TRBD2|NA
TGCGCCAGCAGCAACGGACTAGCGGACCAAGAGACCCAGTACTTC
CASSNGLADQETQYF